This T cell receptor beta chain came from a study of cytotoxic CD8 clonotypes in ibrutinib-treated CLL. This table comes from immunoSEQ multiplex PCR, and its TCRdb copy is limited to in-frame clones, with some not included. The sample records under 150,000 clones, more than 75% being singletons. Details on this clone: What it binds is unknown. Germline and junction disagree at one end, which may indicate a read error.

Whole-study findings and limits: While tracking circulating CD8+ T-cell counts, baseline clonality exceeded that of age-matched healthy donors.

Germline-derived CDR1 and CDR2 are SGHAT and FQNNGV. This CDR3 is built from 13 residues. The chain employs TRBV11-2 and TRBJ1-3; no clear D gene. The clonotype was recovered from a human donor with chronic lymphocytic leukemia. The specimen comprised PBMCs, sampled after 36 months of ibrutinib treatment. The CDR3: CASSLAFSLPADF. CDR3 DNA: TGTGCCAGCAGCTTAGCTTTTAGTCTCCCAGCGGATTTT.